The 29 T cell receptor beta chains below all came from one sample that was sequenced in a study of beta chain features in type 1 diabetes. Reverse transcription of all isolated RNA meant that expressed TCRB transcripts were sequenced. TCRdb's copy holds only in-frame clones and misses some; the assay was immunoSEQ multiplex PCR. The table shows fewer than 900,000 clones, with around a sixth occurring only once. The sample was naive CD4+ T cells from blood. The receptor source for this set is a woman aged 18-29 years in good health.

About this clone: Mismatch with germline at one junction end may stem from a read error. The CDR3 bases are TGCGGCGTCGGGAACACCGGGGAGCTGTTTTTT. Encoded protein: CGVGNTGELFF. The J gene is TRBJ2-2, the V gene TRBV29-1; D not certain. The CDR3 loop spans 11 amino acids. Germline CDR1 is SQVTM and CDR2 is ANQGSEA.

The chain combines TRBV4-2 with TRBJ1-2; D is unclear. The CDR3 is 16 residues long. Per the germline V gene, CDR1 is LGHNA and CDR2 is YNFKEQ. V dropped 1 base and J dropped 0 bases, with 12 bases sitting between them. In DNA form, the CDR3 reads TGTGCCAGCAGCCAAGGTCCCGACGGAACTAACTATGGCTACACCTTC. It specifies CASSQGPDGTNYGYTF.

The V call is TRBV10-3, the J call TRBJ2-7; the match to TRBD2 covers 7 bases. V dropped 6 bases and J dropped 1; count of bases not matched to a gene: 6. The CDR3 is 14 residues long. CDR1 is ENHRY, CDR2 SYGVKD, per germline. DNA of the CDR3: TGTGCCATCAGCCCTGCGGGAGTGTCCTACGAGCAGTACTTC. As protein: CAISPAGVSYEQYF.

A few counts support this clone. The CDR3 DNA follows: TGTGCCAGCAGCCTCCTGCGAGGGGCTAACTACGAGCAGTACTTC. Amino acids: CASSLLRGANYEQYF. The chain has TRBV7-9 and TRBJ2-7; D possibly uses TRBD1 or TRBD2 (5 bases each). Between the trimmed V and J ends, which lost 5 bases and 3 bases, there was a span of 17 bases. The CDR3 is 15 amino acids. CDR1 and CDR2 from the germline V gene are SEHNR and FQNEAQ (reference sequence).

This sequence joins TRBV14 and TRBJ2-7; no clear D. Germline CDR1 SGHDN, CDR2 FVKESK. Deletions cut 0 bases from V and 1 base from J, with 13 bases between. The CDR3 is made up of 16 amino acids. CDR3 in DNA: TGTGCCAGCAGCCAAGATATAGGCGTCCGATCCTACGAGCAGTACTTC. This translates into CASSQDIGVRSYEQYF.

This clone turned up a few times. The DNA of the CDR3 is TGTGCCAGCAGCCCTAGTTGGGGGATCTATCAAGAGACCCAGTACTTC. Amino acid sequence: CASSPSWGIYQETQYF. V gene TRBV7-2 combines with J gene TRBJ2-5; D tentatively fits TRBD1 or TRBD2 (5 bases each). CDR3 length: 16 amino acids. Germline assignment: CDR1 SGHTA and CDR2 FQGNSA. The V and J ends lost 5 bases and 2 bases respectively, with 18 bases between them. Full variable domain (outside the CDR3, taken from reference TRBV7-2 and TRBJ2-5): GAGVSQSPSNKVTEKGKDVELRCDPISGHTALYWYRQSLGQGLEFLIYFQGNSAPDKSGLPSDRFSAERTGGSVSTLTIQRTQQEDSAVYLCASSPSWGIYQETQYFGPGTRLLVL.

This clone was counted a few times. CDR3 residues: CARRDSRSYEQYF. The CDR3 region has the DNA TGTGCCAGGAGGGACTCCCGGTCCTACGAGCAGTACTTC. This chain joins TRBV21-1 and TRBJ2-7; no DNA check was done on the table's D call, TRBD2. TRBV21-1 has pseudogene status. There are 13 residues in the CDR3.

With regard to this clone: Other DNA sequences in the sample encode the same CDR3. V gene TRBV6-5 combines with J gene TRBJ2-5; tentative D call: TRBD1 (5 bases). The CDR3 covers 13 residues. Germline loops: CDR1 MNHEY, CDR2 SVGAGI. The germline V and J ends were trimmed by 2 bases and 5 bases, with 9 bases remaining between them. CDR3 protein: CASSYRGRETQYF. In DNA form, the CDR3 reads TGTGCCAGCAGTTACAGGGGAAGGGAGACCCAGTACTTC.

This clone was found a few times. This chain connects TRBV15 to TRBJ2-7; D perhaps matches TRBD2 (5 bases). With 0 bases removed from V and 6 bases from J, the gap between germline ends came to 6 bases. This CDR3 comprises 12 residues. The V gene's germline CDR1 is LNHNV and CDR2 YYDKDF (reference sequence). CDR3 protein: CATSRDSAEQYF. For the CDR3, the DNA is TGTGCCACCAGCAGAGATAGCGCCGAGCAGTACTTC.

This clone was counted a few times. V gene TRBV5-4 combines with J gene TRBJ2-2, with D possibly TRBD1 on 5 matching bases. This CDR3 spans 12 amino acids. CDR1 is SGHNT, CDR2 YYREEE, per germline (reference sequence). Trimming removed 2 bases at V and 6 bases at J, with 5 bases between. The CDR3 DNA sequence: TGTGCCAGCAGCTTCAGGGCCGGGGAGCTGTTTTTT. This sequence encodes CASSFRAGELFF.

V and J are TRBV6-6 and TRBJ2-1; D possibly uses TRBD1 or TRBD2 (5 bases each). The V end lost 9 bases, the J end lost 7 bases, and 13 bases lay between the germline ends. CDR3 size: 12 residues. The germline V gene encodes CDR1 MNHNY and CDR2 SVGAGI (reference sequence). The chain's CDR3 is CARQEEVNEQFF. Here the CDR3 DNA reads TGTGCCAGACAGGAGGAGGTGAATGAGCAGTTCTTC.

In this sample, this clone turned up a few times. V is TRBV5-1 and J is TRBJ1-2, with D perhaps TRBD1 (5 bases). Germline V gene sequence: CDR1 SGHRS, CDR2 YFSETQ. CDR3 length: 14 residues. V dropped 1 base and J dropped 2 bases, with 9 bases sitting between them. The CDR3 loop is CASSLSAGNYGYTF. The CDR3 region has the DNA TGCGCCAGCAGCTTGAGTGCAGGGAACTATGGCTACACCTTC. The full variable domain, in which reference TRBV5-1 and TRBJ1-2 provide the parts outside the CDR3, is KAGVTQTPRYLIKTRGQQVTLSCSPISGHRSVSWYQQTPGQGLQFLFEYFSETQRNKGNFPGRFSGRQFSNSRSEMNVSTLELGDSALYLCASSLSAGNYGYTFGSGTRLTVV.

V usage is TRBV5-6 and J usage is TRBJ2-3; weak D call: TRBD2 (6 bases). CDR3 length: 16 amino acids. The V end lost 5 bases, the J end lost 2 bases, and 18 bases lay between the germline ends. The germline CDR1 and CDR2 sequences are SGHDT and YYEEEE. CDR3 loop: CASRNRDFVHTDTQYF. The CDR3 DNA follows: TGTGCCAGCAGAAACCGGGACTTTGTACACACAGATACGCAGTATTTT.

This clone has more than one count but fewer than ten. The gene calls are TRBV18 and TRBJ2-1; 11 bases align to TRBD1. V lost 3 bases and J lost 7; bases outside the gene matches: 5. The CDR3 has 15 amino acids. Germline V lookup: CDR1 KGHSH, CDR2 LQKENI. Here the CDR3 reads CASSPLGQGDNEQFF. Written as DNA, the CDR3 is TGTGCCAGCTCACCCCTGGGACAGGGGGATAATGAGCAGTTCTTC.

This clone was counted between two and nine times. The V gene is TRBV6-5, the J gene TRBJ2-7; TRBD1 might be the D (5 bases). The V and J ends lost 3 bases and 3 bases respectively, with 9 bases between them. The CDR3 contains 13 residues. Per the germline V gene, CDR1 is MNHEY and CDR2 is SVGAGI. The CDR3 protein is CASSYRQNYEQYF. In DNA form, the CDR3 reads TGTGCCAGCAGTTATCGACAGAACTACGAGCAGTACTTC.

The CDR3 is CAISPGQGVSMNTEAFF. The CDR3 bases are TGTGCCATCAGCCCGGGACAGGGGGTCTCCATGAACACTGAAGCTTTCTTT. The genes are TRBV10-3 and TRBJ1-1, with 11 nucleotides matching TRBD1. The CDR3 sequence is 17 residues long. The germline V gene encodes CDR1 ENHRY and CDR2 SYGVKD. V lost 6 bases and J lost 0; bases outside the gene matches: 9.

Comments on this clone: A much larger clone lies one base from this, so it may be a read error. Other DNA variants within this sample encode the same CDR3. The chain recombines TRBV28 with TRBJ1-2; D not resolved. Trimming cost V 5 bases and J 2 bases, with 3 bases left between them. Germline V lookup: CDR1 MDHEN, CDR2 SYDVKM. The CDR3 spans 11 residues. CDR3 loop: CASSGNYGYTF. The CDR3 nucleotides are TGTGCCAGCAGTGGGAACTATGGCTACACCTTC.

The chain carries TRBV18 and TRBJ2-7, with a tentative D call TRBD2 (5 bases). The CDR3 spans 14 residues. V lost 3 bases, J lost 4 bases, and 13 bases lay in between. Per germline, CDR1 KGHSH and CDR2 LQKENI. The CDR3 sequence is CASSPGLSGYEQYF. In nucleotides, the CDR3 is TGTGCCAGCTCACCGGGTCTAAGCGGATACGAGCAGTACTTC.

V is TRBV4-2 and J is TRBJ2-5; 9 positions agree with TRBD2. The CDR3 has 16 residues. Germline-derived CDR1 and CDR2 are LGHNA and YNFKEQ. V lost 1 base and J lost 5; bases outside the gene matches: 8. The CDR3 loop is CASSQGGVAGVETQYF. Here the CDR3 DNA reads TGTGCCAGCAGCCAAGGGGGTGTAGCGGGGGTGGAGACCCAGTACTTC.

This clone was picked up a small number of times. The sample contains more than one DNA sequence encoding this CDR3. The chain employs TRBV29-1 and TRBJ2-3; D is unclear. The CDR3 covers 13 residues. V was pared by 4 bases and J by 0 bases, with 8 bases between. CDR1 SQVTM and CDR2 ANQGSEA come from the germline V gene. In DNA, the CDR3 is TGCAGCGTTGTGGGCAGGAGCACAGATACGCAGTATTTT. It is translated as CSVVGRSTDTQYF.

This clone was seen only once. J is TRBJ2-3 and V is TRBV10-3; D might be TRBD1 (5 bases). Germline V gene data show CDR1 as ENHRY and CDR2 as SYGVKD. Between the trimmed V and J ends, which lost 4 bases and 1 base, there was a span of 12 bases. This CDR3 comprises 15 residues. In DNA form, the CDR3 reads TGTGCCATCAGTGTAATCAGGGCCGGCACAGATACGCAGTATTTT. Residues: CAISVIRAGTDTQYF.

As to this clone: An end of the junction differs from the germline gene, which may be a read error. This rearrangement joins TRBV7-7 to TRBJ2-1; D may correspond to TRBD1 or TRBD2 (7 bases each). In germline, CDR1 is SSHAT, CDR2 FNYEAQ (reference sequence). This CDR3 contains 18 residues. CDR3 sequence reads: CASSPGGGSGNSYNEQFF. The CDR3 DNA follows: TGTGCTAGCAGCCCAGGGGGGGGTAGCGGAAACTCCTACAATGAGCAGTTCTTC. Based on the CDR3 plus reference TRBV7-7 and TRBJ2-1, the full variable domain is GAGVSQSPRYKVTKRGQDVTLRCDPISSHATLYWYQQALGQGPEFLTYFNYEAQPDKSGLPSDRFSAERPEGSISTLTIQRTEQRDSAMYRCASSPGGGSGNSYNEQFFGPGTRLTVL.

This clone occurred a few times. The chain couples TRBV28 to TRBJ2-2, with TRBD2 as a possible D gene (6 bases). The CDR3 consists of 14 residues. The V end was cut by 8 bases, the J end by 5 bases, with 15 bases between. Germline lookup yields CDR1 MDHEN and CDR2 SYDVKM. In nucleotides, the CDR3 is TGTGCCAGCCTCCGGGACTTAACAACCGGGGAGCTGTTTTTT. This translates into CASLRDLTTGELFF.

This chain links TRBV6-6 with TRBJ2-7, with 10 nucleotides matching TRBD1. V lost 5 bases to trimming and J lost 2 bases; unmatched junction nucleotides: 6. Looked up from germline, CDR1 is MNHNY and CDR2 is SVGAGI (reference sequence). This CDR3 spans 15 amino acids. In DNA, the CDR3 is TGTGCCAGCAGTGACTACGACAGGGGGCCCTACGAGCAGTACTTC. Its translation: CASSDYDRGPYEQYF.

The CDR3 is CASSAGLPRHTQYF. The CDR3 coding sequence is TGTGCCAGCAGTGCGGGACTCCCGCGTCATACGCAGTATTTT. The gene calls are TRBV27 and TRBJ2-3; tentative D call: TRBD2 (6 bases). Trimming left V 5 bases short and J 7 bases short, with 16 bases between. Germline CDR1 MNHEY, CDR2 SMNVEV (reference sequence). This CDR3 is built from 14 residues.

On this clone itself: The identical CDR3 is also encoded by other nucleotide sequences in the sample. The chain combines TRBV2 with TRBJ1-1; TRBD1 is a possible D gene (5 bases). The V gene lost 6 bases and the J gene lost 0 bases, with 11 bases spanning the gap. Germline V gene data show CDR1 as SNHLY and CDR2 as FYNNEI. The length of the CDR3 is 14 residues. CDR3 nucleotides: TGTGCCAGCAGCCCCCAGGGCATGAACACTGAAGCTTTCTTT. It translates to CASSPQGMNTEAFF.

This rearrangement joins TRBV6-6 to TRBJ2-7, with TRBD2 identical over 13 bases. CDR3 length: 15 residues. The germline CDR1 and CDR2 sequences are MNHNY and SVGAGI (reference sequence). V dropped 4 bases and J dropped 4; count of bases not matched to a gene: 4. DNA of the CDR3: TGTGCCAGCAGTTGGACTAGCGGGAGTCTATACGAGCAGTACTTC. Its protein product is CASSWTSGSLYEQYF.

This clone was counted only a few times. The J gene is TRBJ2-3, the V gene TRBV9; 10 positions agree with TRBD2. The junction had 2 bases not matched to a gene; V was cut back by 0 bases and J by 1 base. Per germline, CDR1 SGDLS and CDR2 YYNGEE. The CDR3 totals 16 residues. DNA of the CDR3: TGTGCCAGCAGCGTAGGTAGCGGGAGGCGCACAGATACGCAGTATTTT. Its translation is CASSVGSGRRTDTQYF.

This clone was observed a few times. V usage is TRBV19 and J usage is TRBJ2-3, with D possibly TRBD1 on 6 matching bases. CDR1 and CDR2 from the germline V gene are LNHDA and SQIVND (reference sequence). The CDR3 loop spans 15 amino acids. Between the trimmed V and J ends, which lost 5 bases and 4 bases, there was a span of 16 bases. For the CDR3, the DNA is TGTGCCAGTAGTGGGCAGGGGTTCTTGGCAGATACGCAGTATTTT. This translates into CASSGQGFLADTQYF. Together with reference TRBV19 and TRBJ2-3, the CDR3 gives the full variable domain: DGGITQSPKYLFRKEGQNVTLSCEQNLNHDAMYWYRQDPGQGLRLIYYSQIVNDFQKGDIAEGYSVSREKKESFPLTVTSAQKNPTAFYLCASSGQGFLADTQYFGPGTRLTVL.